Following are 32 T cell receptor beta chains from one sample sequenced in a study of T-cell memory formation after mild COVID-19 (dated by TCRdb to 2020 to 2022). Library preparation used 5' RACE. Sequencing was carried out with an Illumina NovaSeq 6000. Using fastp at Q25 and MiXCR, TCRdb reprocessed the public reads and kept productive beta chains. Every entry covers one CDR3 protein and lists the most common genes and DNA from its rows. The sample table records 280,000 or so distinct CDR3 sequences; under 8.5% of these occur just once. Together, the top ten hold about 20% of the sample. The source material was PBMCs or a T cell subset sorted from them (not recorded which). All receptors derive from a man younger than 35 who had mild COVID-19 (a few samples of this study predate the infection). The sample titles of this study are shuffled in the database, so cell type and time point are left out; the donor was told from shared clones.

The chain links TRBV20-1 to TRBJ2-3, with D tentatively TRBD2 (5 bases). The CDR3 extends over 13 amino acids. Germline CDR1 DFQATT, CDR2 SNEGSKA (reference sequence). V was trimmed by 3 bases and J by 1 base, leaving 8 bases between them. Here the CDR3 DNA reads TGCAGTGCTAGGTTTAGCGGCACAGATACGCAGTATTTT. It encodes CSARFSGTDTQYF.

This clonotype was counted only a few times. The chain is built from TRBV10-3 and TRBJ2-7; 8 nucleotides line up with TRBD2. V shed 10 bases, J shed 2 bases, and the junction held 16 bases outside the gene matches. The CDR3 totals 16 residues. Germline V gives CDR1 ENHRY, CDR2 SYGVKD. In DNA form, the CDR3 reads TGTGCCACCCGAGCAGCGGGGGTTCGGGTTACCTACGAGCAGTACGTC. Translation gives CATRAAGVRVTYEQYV.

In its sample, this clonotype was seen a few times. The V gene is TRBV6-6, the J gene TRBJ1-1, with 10 bases aligning to TRBD1. Losses at the gene ends were 5 bases for V and 4 bases for J; bases not matched to a gene: 7. CDR3 size: 15 residues. Germline CDR1 is MNHNY and CDR2 is SVGAGI (reference sequence). This chain's CDR3 is CASSVRDRGSTEAFF. The CDR3, as DNA: TGTGCCAGCAGTGTCCGGGACAGGGGTTCCACTGAAGCTTTCTTT.

The chain joins TRBV28 to TRBJ2-3; no clear D gene. This CDR3 is built from 14 residues. Germline V gene sequence: CDR1 MDHEN, CDR2 SYDVKM. Trimming pared 7 bases from V and 0 bases from J, leaving 11 bases between. The CDR3 protein is CASMRQPSTDTQYF. DNA for the CDR3: TGTGCCAGCATGCGACAACCTAGCACAGATACGCAGTATTTT. Drawing the rest from reference TRBV28 and TRBJ2-3, the complete variable domain is DVKVTQSSRYLVKRTGEKVFLECVQDMDHENMFWYRQDPGLGLRLIYFSYDVKMKEKGDIPEGYSVSREKKERFSLILESASTNQTSMYLCASMRQPSTDTQYFGPGTRLTVL.

The sample holds many counts of this clonotype. This chain links TRBV5-1 with TRBJ2-3; tentatively, D is TRBD1 or TRBD2 (6 bases each). Germline-derived CDR1 and CDR2 are SGHRS and YFSETQ. The CDR3 totals 15 residues. Trimming cost V 4 bases and J 0 bases, with 12 bases left between them. The CDR3 DNA reads TGCGCCAGCAGCCCGTGGGGGGCCAGCACAGATACGCAGTATTTT. It specifies CASSPWGASTDTQYF.

The chain uses TRBV27 and TRBJ1-5; 7 nucleotides agree with TRBD1. V gave up 6 bases and J gave up 5 bases; unmatched junction bases: 7. The CDR3 extends over 14 amino acids. Germline V CDR1 and CDR2: MNHEY, SMNVEV (reference sequence). CDR3 sequence (DNA): TGTGCCAGCAGCCCCGACAGGGTACATCAGCCCCAGCATTTT. Translation gives CASSPDRVHQPQHF.

This clonotype was seen more than once but under ten times. V gene TRBV20-1 combines with J gene TRBJ2-7, with D perhaps assigned TRBD1 or TRBD2 (6 bases each). Germline-derived CDR1 and CDR2 are DFQATT and SNEGSKA (reference sequence). CDR3 length: 11 residues. V lost 7 bases and J 4 bases, leaving 11 bases between the germline ends. CDR3 nucleotides: TGCAGTGTGGGGGGCGTATACGAGCAGTACTTC. Residues: CSVGGVYEQYF.

The V call is TRBV7-8, the J call TRBJ2-1, with D unresolved. Trimming took off 3 bases at V and 6 bases at J, with 6 bases between the two ends. There are 12 residues in the CDR3. Per germline, CDR1 SGHVS and CDR2 FQNEAQ. The CDR3 loop is CASSFGPNEQFF. Written as DNA, the CDR3 is TGTGCCAGCAGCTTCGGCCCCAATGAGCAGTTCTTC.

This clonotype was picked up many times. This chain links TRBV5-1 with TRBJ2-6; 7 bases are shared with TRBD2. The V segment lost 3 bases and the J segment 0 bases; nucleotides outside the gene matches: 0. The V gene's germline CDR1 is SGHRS and CDR2 YFSETQ. The CDR3 covers 15 residues. The CDR3 bases are TGCGCCAGCAGCTCGGGGGGCTCTGGGGCCAACGTCCTGACTTTC. It is translated as CASSSGGSGANVLTF.

This clonotype has only a few counts. The chain has TRBV12-3 or TRBV12-4 and TRBJ2-3; 7 bases agree with TRBD2. Unmatched junction bases numbered 6, after V lost 7 bases and J lost 2 bases. This CDR3 region has 14 residues. The CDR3 here is CASKPGLPTDTQYF. The DNA of the CDR3 is TGTGCCAGCAAACCGGGACTACCCACAGATACGCAGTATTTT.

This clonotype was counted many times. The V and J genes are TRBV5-1 and TRBJ2-7; 8 nucleotides agree with TRBD1. The CDR3 covers 13 residues. Trimming at V came to 4 bases and at J to 3 bases, leaving 3 bases not matched to a gene. The germline gives CDR1 SGHRS, CDR2 YFSETQ. CDR3 region: CASSGQGNYEQYF. The DNA for the CDR3 is TGCGCCAGCAGCGGACAGGGTAACTACGAGCAGTACTTC.

The table lists this clonotype with a few counts. This chain uses TRBV12-3 or TRBV12-4 with TRBJ2-5; TRBD1 matches 9 bases. This CDR3 has 15 amino acids. V lost 6 bases, J lost 5 bases, and 10 bases stayed unmatched. CDR3: CASSPRTGVWETQYF. CDR3 in DNA: TGTGCCAGCAGCCCGAGGACAGGGGTATGGGAGACCCAGTACTTC.

In its sample, this clonotype was seen a few times. The chain has TRBV28 and TRBJ2-5; 7 positions agree with TRBD2. The germline CDR1 and CDR2 sequences are MDHEN and SYDVKM. The CDR3 runs 13 residues. V trimming: 5 bases; J trimming: 3 bases; junction bases outside the gene matches: 3. The CDR3 DNA reads as TGTGCCAGCAGTGGGGGGGTAGAAGAGACCCAGTACTTC. It codes for CASSGGVEETQYF.

Ten or more counts support this clonotype. This chain connects TRBV20-1 to TRBJ1-1, with D maybe TRBD1 (5 bases). V lost 6 bases and J 5 bases, leaving 10 bases between the germline ends. The CDR3 sequence is 11 residues long. The germline V gene has CDR1 DFQATT and CDR2 SNEGSKA (reference sequence). The CDR3 bases are TGCAGTGCCCCCGGGGCTACTGAAGCTTTCTTT. As protein: CSAPGATEAFF.

CDR3 nucleotide sequence: TGTGCCAGCAGCCAAGTTTTACGGGGGATAACTAGCACAGATACGCAGTATTTT. Its translation: CASSQVLRGITSTDTQYF. The rearrangement links TRBV4-2 to TRBJ2-3; D is perhaps TRBD2 (6 bases). From germline, CDR1 is LGHNA and CDR2 YNFKEQ. V lost 1 base and J lost 0, with 17 bases in between. The CDR3 runs 18 residues.

This clonotype was observed many times. The chain employs TRBV12-3 or TRBV12-4 and TRBJ1-1; TRBD1 aligns across 7 bases. The CDR3 contains 14 residues. Losses at the gene ends were 2 bases for V and 5 bases for J; bases not matched to a gene: 5. CDR3 DNA sequence: TGTGCCAGCAGTTTAACCAGGGGGGGGACTGAAGCTTTCTTT. This gives the protein CASSLTRGGTEAFF.

This rearrangement joins TRBV11-2 to TRBJ2-1; the match to TRBD2 covers 8 bases. Germline V gives CDR1 SGHAT, CDR2 FQNNGV. The CDR3 runs 16 residues. The J segment lost 2 bases and the V segment lost 7 bases, leaving 10 bases of the junction unmatched. The CDR3 sequence: CASIPPGGGPYNEQFF. CDR3 bases: TGTGCCAGCATCCCCCCCGGCGGGGGGCCCTACAATGAGCAGTTCTTC.

The chain uses TRBV7-9 and TRBJ1-2, with D perhaps matching TRBD1 (5 bases). Germline CDR1 SEHNR, CDR2 FQNEAQ (reference sequence). The CDR3 loop spans 13 amino acids. Trimming took 3 bases from V and 8 from J, leaving 13 bases between them. CDR3 DNA sequence: TGTGCCAGCAGCTTGGGGACGCTGTGGGGCTACACCTTC. Amino acid sequence: CASSLGTLWGYTF.

This clonotype has a handful of counts. The chain is built from TRBV30 and TRBJ1-2, with D uncertain. The CDR3 runs to 11 residues. V was pared by 2 bases and J by 6 bases, with 7 bases between. Germline lookup yields CDR1 GTSNPN and CDR2 SVGIG (reference sequence). DNA for the CDR3: TGTGCCTGGAGTACGGGAAATGGCTACACCTTC. Encoded protein: CAWSTGNGYTF.

This clonotype appeared many times. This rearrangement joins TRBV5-1 to TRBJ2-2; TRBD2 matches 7 bases. There are 14 residues in the CDR3. Trimming cost V 0 bases and J 6 bases; bases outside gene matches: 2. The germline CDR1 and CDR2 sequences are SGHRS and YFSETQ. CDR3 in DNA: TGCGCCAGCAGCTTGGCACTAGCGTCCGGGGAGCTGTTTTTT. It specifies CASSLALASGELFF.

This clonotype came up a few times. The V gene is TRBV7-6, the J gene TRBJ2-5; D is unresolved. This CDR3 comprises 14 residues. The ends were cut back, 1 base at V and 2 bases at J, with 8 bases in the middle. Germline V gives CDR1 SGHVS, CDR2 FNYEAQ. CDR3 sequence: CASSLVSTQETQYF. DNA for the CDR3: TGTGCCAGCAGCTTAGTGTCAACACAAGAGACCCAGTACTTC.

This clonotype was observed many times. The chain combines TRBV12-3 or TRBV12-4 with TRBJ2-5; D is unclear. The CDR3 extends over 13 amino acids. Between the trimmed V and J ends, which lost 3 bases and 2 bases, there was a span of 7 bases. The CDR3 DNA follows: TGTGCCAGCAGTTTCTCGGTTCAAGAGACCCAGTACTTC. Translating it yields CASSFSVQETQYF.

The chain joins TRBV28 to TRBJ1-1; no clear D. Per germline, CDR1 MDHEN and CDR2 SYDVKM. This CDR3 region has 12 residues. V was clipped by 5 bases and J by 4 bases, with 8 bases between them. Here the CDR3 reads CASSKPSTEAFF. The CDR3 region has the DNA TGTGCCAGCAGTAAGCCGAGCACTGAAGCTTTCTTT.

This clonotype appeared a few times. This chain connects TRBV7-2 to TRBJ1-2, with a tentative D call TRBD1 (6 bases). Germline loops: CDR1 SGHTA, CDR2 FQGNSA. Trimming stripped 0 bases from V and 8 bases from J, with 13 bases between. The CDR3 sequence is 14 residues long. CDR3 bases: TGTGCCAGCAGCTTAGCAGGGGGAAACAGGGGCTACACCTTC. Amino acids: CASSLAGGNRGYTF. The full variable domain, with the rest looked up from reference TRBV7-2 and TRBJ1-2, is GAGVSQSPSNKVTEKGKDVELRCDPISGHTALYWYRQSLGQGLEFLIYFQGNSAPDKSGLPSDRFSAERTGGSVSTLTIQRTQQEDSAVYLCASSLAGGNRGYTFGSGTRLTVV.

A few counts support this clonotype. The gene calls are TRBV6-2 or TRBV6-3 and TRBJ2-1; maybe TRBD1 (6 bases). The CDR3 runs 15 residues. The germline CDR1 and CDR2 sequences are MNHEY and SVGEGT. V lost 2 bases and J lost 6, with 14 bases in between. The DNA of the CDR3 is TGTGCCAGCAGTTACGGGGGCGCGAAGGGCAATGAGCAGTTCTTC. This translates into CASSYGGAKGNEQFF.

V gene TRBV5-4 combines with J gene TRBJ2-3; perhaps TRBD2 as D (5 bases). Germline V gene data show CDR1 as SGHNT and CDR2 as YYREEE (reference sequence). The V gene lost 4 bases and the J gene lost 13 bases, with 19 bases spanning the gap. The CDR3 sequence is 13 residues long. CDR3 bases: TGTGCCAGCAGCCATTTGGGCGTATGGGGAGAGTATTTT. Translation: CASSHLGVWGEYF. The entire variable domain, with the rest obtained from reference TRBV5-4 and TRBJ2-3, is as follows: ETGVTQSPTHLIKTRGQQVTLRCSSQSGHNTVSWYQQALGQGPQFIFQYYREEENGRGNFPPRFSGLQFPNYSSELNVNALELDDSALYLCASSHLGVWGEYFGPGTRLTVL.

There are many counts of this clonotype. The rearrangement links TRBV5-1 to TRBJ2-1; D gene uncertain. V lost 5 bases, J lost 4 bases, and 16 bases lay in between. The CDR3 sequence is 15 residues long. Looked up from germline, CDR1 is SGHRS and CDR2 is YFSETQ. The CDR3 loop reads CASSFSAYLYNEQFF. The CDR3 nucleotides are TGCGCCAGCAGTTTCTCGGCTTACCTGTACAATGAGCAGTTCTTC.

In its sample, this clonotype was seen many times. This chain joins TRBV5-1 and TRBJ2-5, with no clear D. The CDR3 length is 12 residues. Trimming took 0 bases from V and 4 from J, leaving 4 bases between them. Looked up from germline, CDR1 is SGHRS and CDR2 is YFSETQ. DNA for the CDR3: TGCGCCAGCAGCTTGGTTGGAGAGACCCAGTACTTC. This sequence encodes CASSLVGETQYF.

This clonotype was counted only a few times. The chain employs TRBV7-2 and TRBJ1-2, with no clear D. Germline CDR1 SGHTA, CDR2 FQGNSA. Trimming took 6 bases from V and 7 from J, leaving 21 bases between them. The CDR3 is made up of 15 amino acids. CDR3 sequence (DNA): TGTGCCAGCAGTCCACCCGGACGGCTGCCCCCTGGCTACACCTTC. Translation: CASSPPGRLPPGYTF.

The J gene is TRBJ1-5, the V gene TRBV6-6; a weak D match, TRBD1 (5 bases). V lost 7 bases, J lost 7 bases, and 11 bases lay in between. The CDR3 has 12 residues. Germline assignment: CDR1 MNHNY and CDR2 SVGAGI (reference sequence). The CDR3 DNA reads as TGTGCCAGCACCTTCGGGGACCAGCCCCAGCATTTT. Protein product: CASTFGDQPQHF.

In this sample, this clonotype turned up a few times. The J gene is TRBJ2-6, the V gene TRBV13, with a tentative D call TRBD1 (5 bases). V was shortened by 2 bases and J by 4 bases, with 12 bases between the two germline ends. CDR1 PRHDT and CDR2 FYEKMQ come from the germline V gene (reference sequence). The CDR3 loop spans 16 amino acids. The CDR3 reads CASSLQQGAGANVLTF. The CDR3, as DNA: TGTGCCAGCAGCTTACAGCAGGGCGCGGGGGCCAACGTCCTGACTTTC. The complete variable domain, with remaining parts taken from reference TRBV13 and TRBJ2-6, reads AAGVIQSPRHLIKEKRETATLKCYPIPRHDTVYWYQQGPGQDPQFLISFYEKMQSDKGSIPDRFSAQQFSDYHSELNMSSLELGDSALYFCASSLQQGAGANVLTFGAGSRLTVL.

The chain recombines TRBV28 with TRBJ1-5, with unresolved D. Trimming took 6 bases from V and 3 from J, leaving 12 bases between them. This CDR3 is built from 14 residues. From germline, CDR1 is MDHEN and CDR2 SYDVKM. As DNA, the CDR3 is TGTGCCAGCAGATCCCAAGGGAACAATCAGCCCCAGCATTTT. Translated, it gives CASRSQGNNQPQHF.